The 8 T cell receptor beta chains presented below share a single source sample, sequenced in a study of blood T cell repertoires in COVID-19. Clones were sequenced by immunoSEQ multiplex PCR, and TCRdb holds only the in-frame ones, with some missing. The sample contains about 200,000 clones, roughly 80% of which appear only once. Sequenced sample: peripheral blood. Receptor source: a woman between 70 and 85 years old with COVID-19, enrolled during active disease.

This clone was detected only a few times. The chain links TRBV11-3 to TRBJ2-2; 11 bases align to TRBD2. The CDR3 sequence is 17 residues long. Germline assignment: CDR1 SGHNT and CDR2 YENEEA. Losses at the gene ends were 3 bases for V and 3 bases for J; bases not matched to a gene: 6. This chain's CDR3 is CASSFTSGSGDTGELFF. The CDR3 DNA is TGTGCCAGCAGCTTTACTAGCGGGAGCGGTGACACCGGGGAGCTGTTTTTT.

The CDR3 loop is CASSVGTSGYNEQFF. The CDR3 coding sequence is TGTGCCAGCAGCGTCGGGACTAGCGGTTACAATGAGCAGTTCTTC. The V gene is TRBV2, the J gene TRBJ2-1, with 11 bases aligning to TRBD2. V lost 6 bases to trimming and J lost 4 bases; unmatched junction nucleotides: 5. This CDR3 has 15 residues. The germline V gene encodes CDR1 SNHLY and CDR2 FYNNEI.

The CDR3 nucleotides read TGTGCCAGCAGCTCCCCGACTAGCGGGCCAACCAAGACCCAGTACTTC. Translating it yields CASSSPTSGPTKTQYF. This chain connects TRBV5-4 to TRBJ2-5; 10 positions match TRBD2. There are 16 residues in the CDR3. In germline, CDR1 is SGHNT, CDR2 YYREEE (reference sequence). V lost 3 bases to trimming and J lost 6 bases; unmatched junction nucleotides: 11.

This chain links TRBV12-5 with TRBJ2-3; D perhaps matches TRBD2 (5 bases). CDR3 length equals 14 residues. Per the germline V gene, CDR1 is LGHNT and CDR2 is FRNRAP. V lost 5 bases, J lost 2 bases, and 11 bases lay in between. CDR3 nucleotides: TGTGCTAGTGGTCAAGGAGCGGACACAGATACGCAGTATTTT. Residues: CASGQGADTDTQYF.

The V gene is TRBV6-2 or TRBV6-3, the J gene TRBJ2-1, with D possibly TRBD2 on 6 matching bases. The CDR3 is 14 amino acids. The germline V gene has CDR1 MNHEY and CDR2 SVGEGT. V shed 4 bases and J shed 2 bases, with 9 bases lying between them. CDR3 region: CASSFAGPYNEQFF. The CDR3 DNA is TGTGCCAGCAGTTTTGCGGGGCCCTACAATGAGCAGTTCTTC.

The CDR3 DNA follows: TGTGCTAGTGGTGGGGGGACTACTTACAATGAGCAGTTCTTC. Translated, it gives CASGGGTTYNEQFF. The V gene is TRBV12-5, the J gene TRBJ2-1, with 7 nucleotides matching TRBD2. CDR3 length equals 14 residues. Trimming removed 5 bases from V and 4 bases from J; junction bases left unmatched: 5. Germline V CDR1 and CDR2: LGHNT, FRNRAP.

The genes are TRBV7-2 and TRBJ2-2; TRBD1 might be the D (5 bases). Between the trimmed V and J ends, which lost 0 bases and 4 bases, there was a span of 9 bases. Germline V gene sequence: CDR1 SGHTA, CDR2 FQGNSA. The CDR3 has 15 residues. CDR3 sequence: CASSLAQGFTGELFF. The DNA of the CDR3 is TGTGCCAGCAGCTTAGCGCAGGGTTTCACCGGGGAGCTGTTTTTT. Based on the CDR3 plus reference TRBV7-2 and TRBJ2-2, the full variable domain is GAGVSQSPSNKVTEKGKDVELRCDPISGHTALYWYRQSLGQGLEFLIYFQGNSAPDKSGLPSDRFSAERTGGSVSTLTIQRTQQEDSAVYLCASSLAQGFTGELFFGEGSRLTVL.

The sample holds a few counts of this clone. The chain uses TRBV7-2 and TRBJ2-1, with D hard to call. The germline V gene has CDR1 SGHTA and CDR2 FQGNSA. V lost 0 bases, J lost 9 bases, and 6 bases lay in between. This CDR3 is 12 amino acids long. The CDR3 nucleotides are TGTGCCAGCAGCTTAGCCCCTAGTGAGCAGTTCTTC. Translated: CASSLAPSEQFF.